This T cell receptor (beta chain) derives from a study of T cells in Graves' hyperthyroidism and ophthalmopathy. This CDR3 region has 15 residues. Per germline, CDR1 SEHNR and CDR2 FQNEAQ (reference sequence). V dropped 1 base and J dropped 4 bases, with 11 bases sitting between them. This clonotype appeared a single time. Amplified regions were TCR beta CDR3 sequences from RNA transcripts. TCR CDR3 regions were first amplified by RT-PCR with HTBI primers. TCRdb passed the multiplex PCR reads through MiXCR, listing each CDR3 protein once. The data contain around 190,000 distinct CDR3 sequences, about a sixth of them singletons.

The TCR sequence derives from a woman between 45 and 60 years old with Graves' hyperthyroidism. This chain connects TRBV7-9 to TRBJ1-5; no clear D. Source material: blood. The CDR3 loop reads CASSLGVTANQPQHF. The CDR3 DNA follows: TGTGCCAGCAGCTTAGGTGTGACGGCGAATCAGCCCCAGCATTTT.